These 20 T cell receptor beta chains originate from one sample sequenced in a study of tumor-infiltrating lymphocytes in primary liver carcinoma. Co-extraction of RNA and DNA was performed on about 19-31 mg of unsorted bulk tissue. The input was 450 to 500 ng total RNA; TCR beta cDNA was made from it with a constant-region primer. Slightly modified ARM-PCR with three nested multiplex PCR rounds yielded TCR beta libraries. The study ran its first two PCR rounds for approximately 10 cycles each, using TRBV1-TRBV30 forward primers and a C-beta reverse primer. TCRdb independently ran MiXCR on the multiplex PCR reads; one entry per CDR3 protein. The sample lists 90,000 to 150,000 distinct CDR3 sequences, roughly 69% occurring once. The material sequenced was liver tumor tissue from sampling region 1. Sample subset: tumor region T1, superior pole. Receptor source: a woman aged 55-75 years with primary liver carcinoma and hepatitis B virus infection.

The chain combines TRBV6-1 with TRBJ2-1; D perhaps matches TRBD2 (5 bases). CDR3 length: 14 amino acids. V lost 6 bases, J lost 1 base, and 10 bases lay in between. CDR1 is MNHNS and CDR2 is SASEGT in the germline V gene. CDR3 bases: TGTGCCAGCAGAAGCGGAGATTCCTACAATGAGCAGTTCTTC. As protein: CASRSGDSYNEQFF.

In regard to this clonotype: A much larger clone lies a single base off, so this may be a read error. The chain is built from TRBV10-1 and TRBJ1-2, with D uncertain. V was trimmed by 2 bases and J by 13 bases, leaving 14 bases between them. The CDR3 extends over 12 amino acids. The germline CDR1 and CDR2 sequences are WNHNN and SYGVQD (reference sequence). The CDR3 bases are TGCGCCAGCAGTGAGAGTGACATGTCGCCCACCTTC. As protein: CASSESDMSPTF.

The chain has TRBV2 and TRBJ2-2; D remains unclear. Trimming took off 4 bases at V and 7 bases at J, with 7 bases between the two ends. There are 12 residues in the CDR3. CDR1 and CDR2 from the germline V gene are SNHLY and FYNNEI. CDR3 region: CASSVPLGELFF. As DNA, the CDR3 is TGTGCCAGCAGTGTACCTCTCGGGGAGCTGTTTTTT.

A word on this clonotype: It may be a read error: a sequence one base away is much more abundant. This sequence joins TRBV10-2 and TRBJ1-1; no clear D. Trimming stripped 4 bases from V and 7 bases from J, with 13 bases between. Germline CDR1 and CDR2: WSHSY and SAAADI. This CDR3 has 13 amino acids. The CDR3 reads CASSGAQVIEAFF. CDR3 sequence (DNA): TGCGCCAGCAGTGGGGCCCAAGTGATTGAAGCTTTCTTT.

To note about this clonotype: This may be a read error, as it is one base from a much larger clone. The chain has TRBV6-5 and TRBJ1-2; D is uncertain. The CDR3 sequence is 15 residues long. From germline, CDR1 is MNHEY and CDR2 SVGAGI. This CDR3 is CASRYIGIANYGYTF. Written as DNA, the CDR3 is TGTGCCAGCCGTTATATCGGGATAGCTAACTATGGCTACACCTTC.

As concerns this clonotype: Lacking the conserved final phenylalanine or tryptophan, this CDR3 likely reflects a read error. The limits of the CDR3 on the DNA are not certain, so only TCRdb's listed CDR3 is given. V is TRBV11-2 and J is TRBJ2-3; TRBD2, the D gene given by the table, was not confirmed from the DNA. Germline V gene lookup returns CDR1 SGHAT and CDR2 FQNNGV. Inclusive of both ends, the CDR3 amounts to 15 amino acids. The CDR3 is CASSPGLAGPDTRYL.

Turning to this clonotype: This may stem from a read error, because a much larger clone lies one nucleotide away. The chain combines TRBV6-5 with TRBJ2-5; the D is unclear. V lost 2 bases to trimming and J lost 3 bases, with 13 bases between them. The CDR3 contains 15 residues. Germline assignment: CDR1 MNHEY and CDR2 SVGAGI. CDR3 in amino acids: CASSYIGAGKETQYF. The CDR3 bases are TGTGCCAGCAGTTACATTGGTGCAGGAAAAGAGACCCAGTACTTC.

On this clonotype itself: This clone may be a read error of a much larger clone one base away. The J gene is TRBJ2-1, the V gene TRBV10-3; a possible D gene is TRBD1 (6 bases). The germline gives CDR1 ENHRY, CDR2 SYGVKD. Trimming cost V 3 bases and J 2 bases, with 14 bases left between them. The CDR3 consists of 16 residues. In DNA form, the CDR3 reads TGTGCCATCAGTGAACCCACAGGGAGCACCTACAATGAGCAGTTCTTC. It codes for CAISEPTGSTYNEQFF.

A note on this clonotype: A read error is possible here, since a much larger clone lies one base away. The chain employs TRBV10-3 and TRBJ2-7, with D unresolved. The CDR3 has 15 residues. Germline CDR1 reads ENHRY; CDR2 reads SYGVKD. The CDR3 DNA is TGTGCCATCAGTGAAGGGCCGCCGACCTCCTACGAGCGGTACTTC. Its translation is CAISEGPPTSYERYF.

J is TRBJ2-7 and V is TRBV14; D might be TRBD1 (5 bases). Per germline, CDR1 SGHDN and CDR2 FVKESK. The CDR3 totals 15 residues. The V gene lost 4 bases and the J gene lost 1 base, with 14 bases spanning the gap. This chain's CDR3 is CASSLALGHSYEQYF. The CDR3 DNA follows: TGTGCCAGCAGCCTCGCATTAGGACATTCCTACGAGCAGTACTTC.

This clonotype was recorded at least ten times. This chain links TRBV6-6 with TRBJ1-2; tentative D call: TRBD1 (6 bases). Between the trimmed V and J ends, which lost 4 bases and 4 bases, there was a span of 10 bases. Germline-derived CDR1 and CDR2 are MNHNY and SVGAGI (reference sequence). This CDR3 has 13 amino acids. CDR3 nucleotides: TGTGCCAGCAGTTTTGACAGGTTCTATGGCTACACCTTC. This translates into CASSFDRFYGYTF.

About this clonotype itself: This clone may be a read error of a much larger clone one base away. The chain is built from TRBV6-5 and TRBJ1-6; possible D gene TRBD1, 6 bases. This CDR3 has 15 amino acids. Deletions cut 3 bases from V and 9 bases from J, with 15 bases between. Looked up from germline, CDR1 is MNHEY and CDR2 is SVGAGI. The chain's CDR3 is CASSYHIQGTSPLHF. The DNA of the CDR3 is TGTGCCAGCAGTTATCATATCCAGGGGACTTCACCCCTCCACTTT.

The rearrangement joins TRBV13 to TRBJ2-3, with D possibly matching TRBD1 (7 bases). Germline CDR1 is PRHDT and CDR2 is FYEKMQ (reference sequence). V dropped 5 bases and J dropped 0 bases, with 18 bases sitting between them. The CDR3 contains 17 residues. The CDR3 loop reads CASSVRGDGRSTDTQYF. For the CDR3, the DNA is TGTGCCAGCAGCGTCAGGGGGGACGGGAGAAGCACAGATACGCAGTATTTT.

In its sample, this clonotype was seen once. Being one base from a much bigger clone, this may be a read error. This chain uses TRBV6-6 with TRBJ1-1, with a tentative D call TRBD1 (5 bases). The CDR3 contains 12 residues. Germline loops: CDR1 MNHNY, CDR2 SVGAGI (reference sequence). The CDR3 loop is CVNPGGGTEAFF. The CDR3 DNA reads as TGTGTCAACCCCGGGGGGGGGACTGAAGCTTTCTTT.

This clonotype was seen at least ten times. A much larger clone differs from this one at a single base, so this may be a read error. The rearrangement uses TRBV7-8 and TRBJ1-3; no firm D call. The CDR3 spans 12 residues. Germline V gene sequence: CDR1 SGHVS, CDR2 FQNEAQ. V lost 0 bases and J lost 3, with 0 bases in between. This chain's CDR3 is CASSLAGNTIYF. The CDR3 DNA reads TGTGCCAGCAGCTTAGCTGGAAACACCATATATTTT.

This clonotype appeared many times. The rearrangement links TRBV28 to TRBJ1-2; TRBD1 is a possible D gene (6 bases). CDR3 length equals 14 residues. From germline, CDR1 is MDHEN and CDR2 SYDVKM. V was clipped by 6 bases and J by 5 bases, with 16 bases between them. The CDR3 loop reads CASSPRGGWYGYTF. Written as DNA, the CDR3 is TGTGCCAGCAGCCCTCGGGGGGGCTGGTATGGCTACACCTTC.

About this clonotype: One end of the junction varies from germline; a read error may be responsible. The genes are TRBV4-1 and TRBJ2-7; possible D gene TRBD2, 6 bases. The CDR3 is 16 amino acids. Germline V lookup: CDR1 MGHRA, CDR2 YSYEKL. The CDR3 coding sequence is TGCACCAGCAGCCAAGCCTTTAGCGGTACGGGTTACGAGCAGTACTTC. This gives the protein CTSSQAFSGTGYEQYF.

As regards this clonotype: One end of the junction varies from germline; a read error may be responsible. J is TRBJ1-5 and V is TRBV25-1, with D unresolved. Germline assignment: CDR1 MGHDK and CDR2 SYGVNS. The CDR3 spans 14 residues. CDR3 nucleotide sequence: TGTGCCAGCAGTAGCCCAGGCATGAATCAGCCCCGGTATTTT. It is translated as CASSSPGMNQPRYF.

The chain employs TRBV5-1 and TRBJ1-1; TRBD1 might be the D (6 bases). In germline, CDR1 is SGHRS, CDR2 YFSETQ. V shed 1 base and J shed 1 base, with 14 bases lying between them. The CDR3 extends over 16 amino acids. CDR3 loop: CASSLPRRGQNTEAFF. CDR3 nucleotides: TGCGCCAGCAGCTTGCCGAGACGGGGGCAGAACACTGAAGCTTTCTTT.

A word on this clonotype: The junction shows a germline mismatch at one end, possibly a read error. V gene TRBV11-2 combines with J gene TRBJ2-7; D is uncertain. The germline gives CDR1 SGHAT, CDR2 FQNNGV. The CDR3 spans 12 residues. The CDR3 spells CASSDPLYERYF. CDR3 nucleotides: TGTGCCAGCAGCGACCCCCTATATGAGCGGTACTTC.